This T cell receptor (beta chain) comes out of a study of PD-L1 blockade in urothelial cancer (dated by TCRdb to about 2017). For context, the study as a whole: About 85% of the 29 patients were males with bladder-origin urothelial cancer, and about 60% of the 29 reported a prior smoking history. Patients had an ECOG performance status of 0 or 1 and had received between 0 and 3 prior chemotherapy regimens. Blood samples were analyzed at two time points: 3 weeks after treatment start (second dose) and 6 weeks after treatment start. Blood samples gave median yields of roughly 150,000 T cells and around 88,000 unique TCRs, along with a median clonality of around 0.08. The study was an exploratory multi-omic analysis of somatic, immune and clinical correlates of response to PD-L1 blockade with atezolizumab in urothelial cancer. Pretreatment tumor samples, along with matched peripheral blood collected serially before and after atezolizumab treatment, underwent TCR sequencing. Durable clinical benefit meant progression-free survival longer than 6 months, and TCR features were also tested against progression-free and overall survival. In the same patients who had TCR sequencing, pretreatment tumors also underwent whole exome sequencing and RNA sequencing. Durable clinical benefit was achieved by nine patients and was not achieved by 20 patients. Pretreatment blood TCR-seq was available for about 28 patients, at least one posttreatment blood collection was obtained for some 25 patients, and tumor TCR-seq was available for some 25 patients.

Remarks on this clone: The specificity of this receptor is unknown. There are no base qualities to consult, and no much larger clone falls within one base.

Synthetic TCR analog templates were spiked into each PCR so that absolute template abundance could be estimated from read counts. The immunoSEQ assay was used to amplify TCRbeta CDR3 regions from genomic DNA with bias-controlled V and J gene primers. Sequencing of rearranged TCRbeta segments was performed at approximately 20X coverage. Per the authors' processing: Sequencing errors were corrected by clustering and CDR3s were annotated against IMGT to assign V, D and J genes. Downstream analyses used only productive TCRbeta rearrangements, leaving out any out-of-frame or stop-codon sequences. Clonality was computed as one minus Shannon entropy normalized by the log of the number of unique productive sequences. Fisher's exact test with Benjamini-Hochberg correction, at a threshold of adjusted p below 0.01, was used to find clones that differed between time points or between blood and tumor. TCRdb retrieved this table from immuneACCESS and kept in-frame rearrangements only. Not all clones are present; in checked studies, unresolved V genes account for under half, and no reason is known for the remainder. V and J calls and clone size are copied from that table; D and trimming were computed from the DNA. The sample table shows some 45,000 clones, and approximately 91% are seen once. Of the sample, around 25% falls within the top ten clones.

The research as a whole found: Small sample size (n ≈ 28) and many exploratory analyses mean the results are intended to be hypothesis-generating. A pretreatment peripheral blood TCR clonality below the median was linked to improved progression-free and overall survival. At 3 weeks after the start of treatment, tumor-associated TCR clones in peripheral blood had expanded more in patients with durable benefit (n ≈ 20, p = 0.022).

Interpreted using the paper, the time point label stands for: pretreatment peripheral blood. The Qiagen DNeasy Blood extraction kit was used to purify genomic DNA from total PBMCs and tumor samples. Collected pretreatment and during treatment, PBMCs were isolated and stored as previously described. Trimming takes 1 base from V and 1 base from J, and the germline ends sit 5 bases apart. As encoded in the germline V gene, CDR1 is SGHNT while CDR2 is YENEEA. Measured from the cysteine to the phenylalanine, the CDR3 is 13 residues long. Only the CDR3 portion is preserved as DNA: 39 bases, with reading frame beginning at the first base.

The sequence was collected from a donor aged 40 or older with urothelial cancer. The specimen comprised PBMCs, sampled around atezolizumab (anti-PD-L1) treatment. This sequence uses TRBV11-3 and TRBJ2-7, with no D gene named confidently. CDR3 region: CASSLVRSYEQYF. Read as DNA, the sequence is TGTGCCAGCAGCTTAGTGCGGTCCTACGAGCAGTACTTC.